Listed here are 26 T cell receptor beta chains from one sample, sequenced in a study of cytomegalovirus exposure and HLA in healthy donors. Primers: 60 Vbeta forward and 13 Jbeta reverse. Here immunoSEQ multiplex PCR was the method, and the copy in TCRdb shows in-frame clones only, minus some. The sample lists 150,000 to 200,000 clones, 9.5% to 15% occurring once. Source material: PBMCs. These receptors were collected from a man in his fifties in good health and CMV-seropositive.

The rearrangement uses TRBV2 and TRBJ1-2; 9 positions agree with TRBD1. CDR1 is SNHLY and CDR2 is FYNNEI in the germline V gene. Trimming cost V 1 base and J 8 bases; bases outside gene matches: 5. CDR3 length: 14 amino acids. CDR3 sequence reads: CASSEEGDRVGYTF. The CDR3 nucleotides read TGTGCCAGCAGTGAAGAGGGGGACAGGGTGGGCTACACCTTC.

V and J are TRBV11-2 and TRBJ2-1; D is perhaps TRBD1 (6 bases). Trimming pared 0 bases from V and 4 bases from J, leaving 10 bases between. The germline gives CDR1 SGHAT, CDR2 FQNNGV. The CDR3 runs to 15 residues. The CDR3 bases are TGTGCCAGCAGCTTAGATCAGGGGCGTTACAATGAGCAGTTCTTC. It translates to CASSLDQGRYNEQFF.

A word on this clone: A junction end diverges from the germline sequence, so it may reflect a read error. The CDR3 loop reads CSVVTGNSRNTIYF. CDR3 DNA: TGCAGCGTGGTGACAGGGAACTCTAGAAACACCATATATTTT. This chain joins TRBV29-1 and TRBJ1-3; TRBD1 agrees at 7 bases. This CDR3 contains 14 residues. Per germline, CDR1 SQVTM and CDR2 ANQGSEA. The entire variable domain, with the rest obtained from reference TRBV29-1 and TRBJ1-3, is as follows: SAVISQKPSRDICQRGTSLTIQCQVDSQVTMMFWYRQQPGQSLTLIATANQGSEATYESGFVIDKFPISRPNLTFSTLTVSNMSPEDSSIYLCSVVTGNSRNTIYFGEGSWLTVV.

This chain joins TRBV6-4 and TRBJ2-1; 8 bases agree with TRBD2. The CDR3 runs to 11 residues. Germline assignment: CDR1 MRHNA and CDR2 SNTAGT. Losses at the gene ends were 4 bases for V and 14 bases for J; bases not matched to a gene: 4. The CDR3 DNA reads TGTGCCAGCAGTGCCGGGGGGGCAAAGTTCTTC. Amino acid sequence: CASSAGGAKFF.

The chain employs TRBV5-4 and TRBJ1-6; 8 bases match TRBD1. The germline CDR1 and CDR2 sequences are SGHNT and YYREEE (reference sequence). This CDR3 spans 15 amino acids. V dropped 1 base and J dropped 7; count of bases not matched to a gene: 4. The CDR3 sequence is CASSLITGGNSPLHF. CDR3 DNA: TGTGCCAGCAGCTTGATCACAGGGGGGAATTCACCCCTCCACTTT.

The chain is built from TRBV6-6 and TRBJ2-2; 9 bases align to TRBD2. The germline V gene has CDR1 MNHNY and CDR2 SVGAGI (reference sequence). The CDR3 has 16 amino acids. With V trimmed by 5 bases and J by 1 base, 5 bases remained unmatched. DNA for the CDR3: TGTGCCAGCAGTGGTCGTAGCGGGGGGAACACCGGGGAGCTGTTTTTT. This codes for CASSGRSGGNTGELFF.

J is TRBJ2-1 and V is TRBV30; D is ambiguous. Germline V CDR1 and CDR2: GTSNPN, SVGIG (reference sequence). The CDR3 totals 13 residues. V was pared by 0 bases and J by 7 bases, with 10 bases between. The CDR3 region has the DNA TGTGCCTGGAGTGTACCCCCCGCGAATGAGCAGTTCTTC. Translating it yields CAWSVPPANEQFF.

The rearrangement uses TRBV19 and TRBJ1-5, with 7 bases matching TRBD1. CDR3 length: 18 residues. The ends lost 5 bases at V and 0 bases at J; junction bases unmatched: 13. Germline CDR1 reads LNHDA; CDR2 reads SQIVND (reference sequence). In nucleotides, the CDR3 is TGTGCCAGTAGTTCTGATGGGACAGTATTCTATAGCAATCAGCCCCAGCATTTT. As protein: CASSSDGTVFYSNQPQHF.

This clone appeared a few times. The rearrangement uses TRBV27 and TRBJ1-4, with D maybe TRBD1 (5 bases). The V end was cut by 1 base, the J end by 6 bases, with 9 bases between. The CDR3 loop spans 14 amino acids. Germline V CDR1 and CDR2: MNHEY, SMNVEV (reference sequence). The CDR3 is CASSLLGGYEKLFF. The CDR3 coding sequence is TGTGCCAGCAGTTTATTGGGGGGATATGAAAAACTGTTTTTT.

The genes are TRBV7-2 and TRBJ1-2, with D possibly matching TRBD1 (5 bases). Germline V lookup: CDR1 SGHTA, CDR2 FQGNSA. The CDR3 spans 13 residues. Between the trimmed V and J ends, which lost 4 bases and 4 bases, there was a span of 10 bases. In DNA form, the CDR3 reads TGTGCCAGCAGCTCCAGGGCCCTCTATGGCTACACCTTC. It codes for CASSSRALYGYTF.

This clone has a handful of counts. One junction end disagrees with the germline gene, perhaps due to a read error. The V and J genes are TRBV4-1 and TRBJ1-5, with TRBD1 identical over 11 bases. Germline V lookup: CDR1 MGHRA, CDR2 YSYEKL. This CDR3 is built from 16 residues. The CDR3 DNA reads TGCGCCAGCAGCCAGGCCGGGACAGGGGGATATCAGCCCCAGAATTTT. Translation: CASSQAGTGGYQPQNF.

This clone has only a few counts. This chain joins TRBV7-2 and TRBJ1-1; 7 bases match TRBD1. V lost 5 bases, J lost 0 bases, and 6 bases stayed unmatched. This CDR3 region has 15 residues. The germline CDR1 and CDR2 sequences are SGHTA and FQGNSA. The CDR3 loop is CASSERQGMNTEAFF. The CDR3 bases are TGTGCCAGCAGCGAGAGACAGGGTATGAACACTGAAGCTTTCTTT.

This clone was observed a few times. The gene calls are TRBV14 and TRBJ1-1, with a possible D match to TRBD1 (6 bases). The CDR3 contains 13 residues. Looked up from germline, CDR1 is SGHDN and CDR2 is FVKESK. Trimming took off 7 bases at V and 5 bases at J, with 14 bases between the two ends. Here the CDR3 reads CASTLTRGTEAFF. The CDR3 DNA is TGTGCCAGCACCCTTACAAGGGGGACTGAAGCTTTCTTT.

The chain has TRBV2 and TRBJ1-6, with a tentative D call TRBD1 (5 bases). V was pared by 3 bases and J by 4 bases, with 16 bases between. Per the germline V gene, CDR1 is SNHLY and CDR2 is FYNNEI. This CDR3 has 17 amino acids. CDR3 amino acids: CASSDDSPNFYNSPLHF. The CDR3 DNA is TGTGCCAGCAGTGACGACAGTCCAAATTTTTATAATTCACCCCTCCACTTT. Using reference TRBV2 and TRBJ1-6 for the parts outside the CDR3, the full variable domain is EPEVTQTPSHQVTQMGQEVILRCVPISNHLYFYWYRQILGQKVEFLVSFYNNEISEKSEIFDDQFSVERPDGSNFTLKIRSTKLEDSAMYFCASSDDSPNFYNSPLHFGNGTRLTVT.

The CDR3 DNA is TGTGCCAGCAGCTTGGGCGGGTTTGGGGCCAACGTCCTGACTTTC. Translated: CASSLGGFGANVLTF. V and J are TRBV5-6 and TRBJ2-6; TRBD2 is a possible D gene (5 bases). The CDR3 consists of 15 residues. Germline-derived CDR1 and CDR2 are SGHDT and YYEEEE. Trimming removed 0 bases from V and 3 bases from J, with 7 bases in between.

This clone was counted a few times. CDR3 DNA: TGTGCCAGCAGCGCATCGACAGGGAGTTCGAACACCATATATTTT. Translation gives CASSASTGSSNTIYF. The rearrangement links TRBV7-2 to TRBJ1-3; 7 nucleotides agree with TRBD1. This CDR3 spans 15 amino acids. Unmatched junction bases numbered 11, after V lost 5 bases and J lost 7 bases. CDR1 is SGHTA, CDR2 FQGNSA, per germline. Full variable domain (rest looked up from reference TRBV7-2 and TRBJ1-3): GAGVSQSPSNKVTEKGKDVELRCDPISGHTALYWYRQSLGQGLEFLIYFQGNSAPDKSGLPSDRFSAERTGGSVSTLTIQRTQQEDSAVYLCASSASTGSSNTIYFGEGSWLTVV.

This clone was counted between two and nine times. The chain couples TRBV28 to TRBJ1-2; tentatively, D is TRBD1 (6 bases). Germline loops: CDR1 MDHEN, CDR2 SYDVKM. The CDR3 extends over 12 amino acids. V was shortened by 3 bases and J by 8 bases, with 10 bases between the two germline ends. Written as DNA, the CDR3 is TGTGCCAGCAGTTTCGGCCAGGGGGGCTACACCTTC. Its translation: CASSFGQGGYTF.

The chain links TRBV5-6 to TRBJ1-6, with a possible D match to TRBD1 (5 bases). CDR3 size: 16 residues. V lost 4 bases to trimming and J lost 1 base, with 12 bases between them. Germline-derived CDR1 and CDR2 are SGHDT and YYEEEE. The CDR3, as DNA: TGTGCCAGCAGCGGGGGAGGGAGGTCCTATAATTCACCCCTCCACTTT. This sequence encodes CASSGGGRSYNSPLHF.

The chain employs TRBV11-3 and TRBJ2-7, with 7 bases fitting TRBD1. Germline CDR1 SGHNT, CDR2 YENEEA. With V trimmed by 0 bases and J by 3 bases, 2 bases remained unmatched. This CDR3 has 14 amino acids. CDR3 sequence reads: CASSLDQGDYEQYF. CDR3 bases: TGTGCCAGCAGCTTAGATCAGGGGGACTACGAGCAGTACTTC.

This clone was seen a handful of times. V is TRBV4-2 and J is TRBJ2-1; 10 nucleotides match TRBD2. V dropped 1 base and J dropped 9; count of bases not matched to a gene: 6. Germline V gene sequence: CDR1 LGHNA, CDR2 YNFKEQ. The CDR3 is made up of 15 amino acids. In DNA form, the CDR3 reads TGTGCCAGCAGCCAAGGCTCTAGCGGGGGCCCTGAGCAGTTCTTC. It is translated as CASSQGSSGGPEQFF.

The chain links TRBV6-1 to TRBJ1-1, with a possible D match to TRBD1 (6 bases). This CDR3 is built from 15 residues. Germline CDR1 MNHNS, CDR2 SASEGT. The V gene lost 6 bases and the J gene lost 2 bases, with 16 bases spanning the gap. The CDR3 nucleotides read TGTGCCAGCAGGGTGTCCGGGACAACCAACACTGAAGCTTTCTTT. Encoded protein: CASRVSGTTNTEAFF.

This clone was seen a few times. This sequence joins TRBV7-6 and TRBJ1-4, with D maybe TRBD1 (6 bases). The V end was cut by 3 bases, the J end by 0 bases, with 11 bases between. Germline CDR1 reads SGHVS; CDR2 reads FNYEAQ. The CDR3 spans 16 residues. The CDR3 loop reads CASSFLQGATNEKLFF. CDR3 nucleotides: TGTGCCAGCAGCTTTCTACAGGGTGCAACTAATGAAAAACTGTTTTTT.

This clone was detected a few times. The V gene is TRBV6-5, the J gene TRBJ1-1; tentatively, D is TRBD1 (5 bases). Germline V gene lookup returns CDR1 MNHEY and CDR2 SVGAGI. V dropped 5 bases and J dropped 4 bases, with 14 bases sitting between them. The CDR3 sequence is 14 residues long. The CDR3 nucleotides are TGTGCCAGCAGTACGACGGGGGGGGGCACTGAAGCTTTCTTT. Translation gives CASSTTGGGTEAFF.

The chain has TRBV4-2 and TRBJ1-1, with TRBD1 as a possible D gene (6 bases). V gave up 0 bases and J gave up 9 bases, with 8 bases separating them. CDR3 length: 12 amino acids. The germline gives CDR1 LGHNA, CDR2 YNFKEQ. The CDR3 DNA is TGTGCCAGCAGCCAAGACAGGGACAAAGCTTTCTTT. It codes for CASSQDRDKAFF.

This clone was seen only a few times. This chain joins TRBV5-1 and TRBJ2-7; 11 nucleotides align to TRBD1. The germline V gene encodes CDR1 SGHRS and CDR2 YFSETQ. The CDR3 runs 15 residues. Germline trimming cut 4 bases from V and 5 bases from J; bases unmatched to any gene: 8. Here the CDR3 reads CASSRSGQGADEQYV. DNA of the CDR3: TGCGCCAGCAGCCGCAGTGGACAGGGGGCGGACGAGCAGTACGTC.

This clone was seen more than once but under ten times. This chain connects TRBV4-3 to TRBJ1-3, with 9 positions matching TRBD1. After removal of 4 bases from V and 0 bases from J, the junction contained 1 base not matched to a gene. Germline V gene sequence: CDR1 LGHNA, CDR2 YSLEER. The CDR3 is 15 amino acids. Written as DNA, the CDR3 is TGCGCCAGCAGCCCGGGACAGGGCTCTGGAAACACCATATATTTT. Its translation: CASSPGQGSGNTIYF.